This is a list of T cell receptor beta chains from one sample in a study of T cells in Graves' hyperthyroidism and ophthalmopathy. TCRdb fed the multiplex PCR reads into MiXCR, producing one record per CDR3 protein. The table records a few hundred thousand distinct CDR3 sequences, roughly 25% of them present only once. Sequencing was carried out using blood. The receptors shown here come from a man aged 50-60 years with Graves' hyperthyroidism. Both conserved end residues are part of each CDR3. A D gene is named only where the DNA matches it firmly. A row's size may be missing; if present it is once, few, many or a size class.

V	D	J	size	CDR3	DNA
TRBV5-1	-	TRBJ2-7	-	CASSLSSQNYEQYF	TGCGCCAGCAGCTTGAGTTCACAGAACTACGAGCAGTACTTC
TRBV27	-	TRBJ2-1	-	CASIVDYGSYNEQFF	TGTGCCAGCATCGTAGACTACGGCTCCTACAATGAGCAGTTCTTC
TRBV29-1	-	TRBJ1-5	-	CSVRAEGNQPQHF	TGCAGCGTTCGAGCGGAGGGGAATCAGCCCCAGCATTTT
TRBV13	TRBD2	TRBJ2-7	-	CASTQGGLAGDEQYF	TGTGCCAGCACCCAAGGGGGACTAGCGGGAGACGAGCAGTACTTC
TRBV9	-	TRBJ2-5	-	CASSVDGETQYF	TGTGCCAGCAGCGTAGATGGGGAGACCCAGTACTTC
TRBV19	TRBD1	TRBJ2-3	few	CASDYGQGWADTQYF	TGTGCCAGTGATTACGGACAGGGATGGGCAGATACGCAGTATTTT
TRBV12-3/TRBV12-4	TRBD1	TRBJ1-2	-	CASSLRITGAGYGYTF	TGTGCCAGCAGTTTGAGAATAACAGGGGCGGGCTATGGCTACACCTTC
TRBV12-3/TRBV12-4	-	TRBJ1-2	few	CASSLGHYGYTF	TGTGCCAGCAGTTTGGGACACTATGGCTACACCTTC
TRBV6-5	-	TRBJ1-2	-	CASSYQIGEAYGYTF	TGTGCCAGCAGTTATCAAATAGGGGAGGCCTATGGCTACACCTTC
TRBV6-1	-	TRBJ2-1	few	CASRSLEGRSNEQFF	TGTGCCAGCAGGTCCTTAGAGGGGAGGAGCAATGAGCAGTTCTTC
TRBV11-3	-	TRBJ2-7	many	CASSLGFRRSGRLEQYF	TGTGCCAGCAGCTTAGGGTTCAGGAGGTCTGGGAGACTCGAGCAGTACTTC
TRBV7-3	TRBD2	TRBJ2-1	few	CASSSLAGATYNEQFF	TGTGCCAGCAGCTCCCTAGCGGGAGCAACCTACAATGAGCAGTTCTTC
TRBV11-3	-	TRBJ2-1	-	CASSLVGPESGNEQFF	TGTGCCAGCAGCTTAGTGGGTCCCGAGTCAGGTAATGAGCAGTTCTTC
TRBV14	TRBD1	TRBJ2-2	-	CASSQIQGVNTGELFF	TGTGCCAGCAGCCAAATTCAGGGGGTCAACACCGGGGAGCTGTTTTTT
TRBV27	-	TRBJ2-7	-	CACIRTPYEQYF	TGTGCCTGTATACGGACACCCTACGAGCAGTACTTC
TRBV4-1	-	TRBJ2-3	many	CASSPSPGIMSADTQYF	TGCGCCAGCAGCCCTTCGCCAGGGATCATGTCGGCAGATACGCAGTATTTT
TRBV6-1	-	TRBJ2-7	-	CASRLVNPYEQYF	TGTGCCAGCAGACTAGTGAATCCCTACGAGCAGTACTTC
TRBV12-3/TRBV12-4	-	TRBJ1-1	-	CASEQGELVLNTEAFF	TGTGCCAGCGAACAGGGTGAACTGGTTTTGAACACTGAAGCTTTCTTT
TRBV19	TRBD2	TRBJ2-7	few	CASSMPLGLAGDYEQYF	TGTGCCAGTAGTATGCCTCTAGGACTAGCGGGAGACTACGAGCAGTACTTC
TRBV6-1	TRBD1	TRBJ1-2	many	CASSRESWTGYGYTF	TGTGCCAGCAGTAGGGAATCGTGGACAGGGTATGGCTACACCTTC
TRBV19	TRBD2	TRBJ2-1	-	CASSTDVLAVF	TGTGCCAGTAGTACGGACGTCCTAGCGGTCTTC
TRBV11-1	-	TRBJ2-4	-	CASSSGVGENIQYF	TGTGCCAGCAGCTCCGGAGTGGGGGAAAACATTCAGTACTTC
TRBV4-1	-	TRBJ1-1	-	CASSHEMNTEAFF	TGCGCCAGCAGCCACGAGATGAACACTGAAGCTTTCTTT